This entry lists 6 T cell receptor beta chains sequenced from one sample in a study of OX40 agonist ivuxolimab in advanced cancers. Measured with immunoSEQ multiplex PCR; TCRdb has only the in-frame clones, and not every one. The data hold some 80,000 clones, with about 88% observed a single time. The sample in question was CD4+ or CD8+ T cells sorted from blood, obtained in a trial of the OX40 agonist ivuxolimab. Receptor source: an adult with an advanced solid tumor such as melanoma, head and neck, liver or kidney cancer.

This clone was seen more than once but under ten times. The chain employs TRBV9 and TRBJ1-1; D remains unclear. This CDR3 is built from 13 residues. The V gene's germline CDR1 is SGDLS and CDR2 YYNGEE. Trimming took 3 bases from V and 4 from J, leaving 10 bases between them. The CDR3 DNA reads TGTGCCAGCAGCGCCGGTCGGGGCACTGAAGCTTTCTTT. Translating gives CASSAGRGTEAFF.

The chain recombines TRBV11-2 with TRBJ2-2; 11 bases match TRBD2. The CDR3 has 15 amino acids. In germline, CDR1 is SGHAT, CDR2 FQNNGV. Germline trimming cut 7 bases from V and 4 bases from J; bases unmatched to any gene: 5. The CDR3 loop is CASTPTSGVTGELFF. DNA of the CDR3: TGTGCCAGCACCCCGACTAGCGGGGTCACCGGGGAGCTGTTTTTT.

This chain connects TRBV5-4 to TRBJ2-2; 11 bases fit TRBD2. The ends lost 0 bases at V and 6 bases at J; junction bases unmatched: 4. The CDR3 covers 16 residues. Germline V CDR1 and CDR2: SGHNT, YYREEE (reference sequence). The chain's CDR3 is CASSLALAGGPGELFF. The DNA of the CDR3 is TGTGCCAGCAGCTTGGCGCTAGCGGGAGGACCCGGGGAGCTGTTTTTT.

The chain joins TRBV30 to TRBJ1-5; the D gene is possibly TRBD1 (5 bases). This CDR3 has 14 amino acids. Deletions cut 3 bases from V and 5 bases from J, with 14 bases between. Germline V CDR1 and CDR2: GTSNPN, SVGIG (reference sequence). This CDR3 reads CAWSGAGWHQPQHF. CDR3 coding DNA: TGTGCCTGGAGCGGTGCAGGGTGGCATCAGCCCCAGCATTTT.

The V and J genes are TRBV11-2 and TRBJ2-6, with D perhaps being TRBD1 or TRBD2 (5 bases each). V gave up 2 bases and J gave up 3 bases, with 20 bases separating them. The CDR3 runs to 19 residues. Germline assignment: CDR1 SGHAT and CDR2 FQNNGV. In DNA form, the CDR3 reads TGTGCCAGCAGCTTACGGCCACTGGGGGAGTTAGGTGGGGCCAACGTCCTGACTTTC. Its translation: CASSLRPLGELGGANVLTF.

This clone has more than one count but fewer than ten. The CDR3 region is CASSYSRGSDEQYF. The DNA of the CDR3 is TGTGCCAGCAGTTACTCTCGGGGCTCGGACGAGCAGTACTTC. The genes are TRBV6-5 and TRBJ2-7; either TRBD1 or TRBD2 may fit D (5 bases each). Germline V gene data show CDR1 as MNHEY and CDR2 as SVGAGI. CDR3 length: 14 amino acids. V lost 0 bases and J 5 bases, leaving 11 bases between the germline ends.